This record looks at one T cell receptor (beta chain) sequence and its context. This sample is drawn from a study of blood T cell repertoires in COVID-19. The ends were cut back, 3 bases at V and 6 bases at J, with 9 bases in the middle. Germline CDR1 and CDR2: LGHDT and YNNKEL (reference sequence). The CDR3 length is 12 residues. Assay used: immunoSEQ multiplex PCR; TCRdb lists only in-frame clones, some missing. The sample has roughly 350,000 clones, roughly 88% seen once; the top ten hold more than 3%. The rearrangement links TRBV3-1 (or the pseudogene TRBV3-2) to TRBJ2-7; a weak D match, TRBD2 (6 bases). This receptor was identified in a woman aged 45 to 65 with active or convalescent COVID-19. Sequenced: peripheral blood. In DNA form, the CDR3 reads TGTGCCAGCAGCCATGGGACTGCCGAGCAGTACTTC. Translating gives CASSHGTAEQYF.